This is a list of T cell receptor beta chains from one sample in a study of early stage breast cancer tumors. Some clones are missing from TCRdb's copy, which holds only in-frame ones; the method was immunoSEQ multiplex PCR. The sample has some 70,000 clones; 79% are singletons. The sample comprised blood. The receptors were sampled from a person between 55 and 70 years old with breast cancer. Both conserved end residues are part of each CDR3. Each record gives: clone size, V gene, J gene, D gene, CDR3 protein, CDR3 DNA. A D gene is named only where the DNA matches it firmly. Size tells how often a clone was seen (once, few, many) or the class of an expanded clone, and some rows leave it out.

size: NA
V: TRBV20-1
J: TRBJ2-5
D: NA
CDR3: CSARDQETQYF
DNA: TGCAGTGCTAGAGATCAGGAGACCCAGTACTTC

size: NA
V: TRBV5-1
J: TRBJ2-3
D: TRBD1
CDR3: CASHSGQGETDTQYF
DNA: TGCGCCAGCCACTCGGGACAGGGGGAAACAGATACGCAGTATTTT

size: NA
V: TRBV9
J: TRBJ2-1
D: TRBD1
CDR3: CASSVGTGVNEQFF
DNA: TGTGCCAGCAGCGTAGGGACAGGGGTTAATGAGCAGTTCTTC

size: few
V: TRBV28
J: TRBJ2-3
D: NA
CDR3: CASSFLQGRGTGTQYF
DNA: TGTGCCAGCAGTTTCCTACAGGGAAGGGGTACAGGTACGCAGTATTTT

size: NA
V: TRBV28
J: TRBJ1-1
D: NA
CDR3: CASSLTNGPEAFF
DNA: TGTGCCAGCAGTTTAACGAACGGGCCTGAAGCTTTCTTT

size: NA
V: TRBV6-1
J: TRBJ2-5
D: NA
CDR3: CASSGTFQETQYF
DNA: TGTGCCAGTTCCGGGACATTCCAAGAGACCCAGTACTTC

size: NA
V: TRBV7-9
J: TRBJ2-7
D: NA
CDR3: CASSHGVYEQYF
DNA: TGTGCCAGCAGCCACGGGGTCTACGAGCAGTACTTC

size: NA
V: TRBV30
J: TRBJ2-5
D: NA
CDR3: CAWSYPRPINFRGETQYF
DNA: TGTGCCTGGAGTTACCCGAGACCCATTAATTTTAGGGGAGAGACCCAGTACTTC

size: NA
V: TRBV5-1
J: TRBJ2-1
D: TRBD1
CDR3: CASSPGQGGYNEQFF
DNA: TGCGCCAGCAGCCCCGGACAGGGGGGTTACAATGAGCAGTTCTTC

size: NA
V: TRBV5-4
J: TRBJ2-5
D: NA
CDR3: CASSPKGIQETQYF
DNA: TGTGCCAGCAGCCCCAAGGGGATCCAAGAGACCCAGTACTTC

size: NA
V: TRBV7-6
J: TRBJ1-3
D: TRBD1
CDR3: CASSSGQGRSGNTIYF
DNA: TGTGCCAGCAGCTCCGGACAGGGGAGATCCGGAAACACCATATATTTT

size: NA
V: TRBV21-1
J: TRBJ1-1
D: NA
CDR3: CASSDRGDGNTEAFF
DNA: TGTGCCAGCAGCGACAGGGGGGACGGGAACACTGAAGCTTTCTTT

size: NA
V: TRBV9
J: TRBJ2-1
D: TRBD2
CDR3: CASSVDEGGPQYYNEQFF
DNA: TGTGCCAGCAGCGTAGATGAGGGAGGGCCTCAGTACTACAATGAGCAGTTCTTC

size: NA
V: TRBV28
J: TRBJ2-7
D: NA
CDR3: CASSSRQVVGQYF
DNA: TGTGCCAGCAGTAGCCGCCAGGTTGTCGGGCAGTACTTC

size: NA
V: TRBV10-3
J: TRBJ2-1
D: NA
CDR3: CAIQSFYNEQFF
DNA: TGTGCCATACAGAGTTTTTACAATGAGCAGTTCTTC

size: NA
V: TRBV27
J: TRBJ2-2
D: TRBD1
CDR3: CASAGTGAGGELFF
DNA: TGTGCCAGCGCCGGGACAGGGGCCGGGGGGGAGCTGTTTTTT

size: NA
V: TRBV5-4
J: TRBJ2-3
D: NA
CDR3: CASSLVGAPDTQYF
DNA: TGTGCCAGCAGCTTGGTAGGCGCCCCAGATACGCAGTATTTT

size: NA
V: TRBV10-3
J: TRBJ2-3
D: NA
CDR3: CAIREAAGVDTQYF
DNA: TGTGCCATCAGAGAAGCCGCAGGGGTCGATACGCAGTATTTT

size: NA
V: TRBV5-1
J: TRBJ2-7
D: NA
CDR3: CASSLAGALRNEQYF
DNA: TGCGCCAGCAGCTTGGCCGGGGCTTTGAGGAACGAGCAGTACTTC

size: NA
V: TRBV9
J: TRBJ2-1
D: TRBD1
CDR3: CASSTRTGTSYNEQFF
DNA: TGTGCCAGCAGCACCCGGACAGGTACCTCCTACAATGAGCAGTTCTTC

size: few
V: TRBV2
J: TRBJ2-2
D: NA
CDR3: CASHTGRTGELFF
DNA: TGTGCCAGCCATACCGGTCGGACCGGGGAGCTGTTTTTT

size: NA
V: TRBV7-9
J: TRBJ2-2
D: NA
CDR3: CASSFRVRNTGELFF
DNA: TGTGCCAGCAGCTTCAGGGTTAGGAACACCGGGGAGCTGTTTTTT

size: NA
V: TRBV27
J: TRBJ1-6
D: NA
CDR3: CASSLGQNNSPLHF
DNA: TGTGCCAGCAGTTTAGGACAGAATAATTCACCCCTCCACTTT

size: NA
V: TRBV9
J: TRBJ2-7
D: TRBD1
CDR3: CASSRRDRGGDEQYF
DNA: TGTGCCAGCAGCAGACGGGACAGGGGGGGCGACGAGCAGTACTTC

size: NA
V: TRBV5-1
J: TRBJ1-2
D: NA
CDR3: CASSWGDPMNGYTF
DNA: TGCGCCAGCAGCTGGGGTGACCCTATGAATGGCTACACCTTC

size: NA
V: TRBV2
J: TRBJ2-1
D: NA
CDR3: CASSRGGSTYNEQFF
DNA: TGTGCCAGCAGCAGGGGCGGGTCAACCTACAATGAGCAGTTCTTC

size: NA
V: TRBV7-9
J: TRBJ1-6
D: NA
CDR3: CASSLEVRRSSPLHF
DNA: TGTGCCAGCAGCTTAGAGGTCCGAAGGTCCTCACCCCTCCACTTT

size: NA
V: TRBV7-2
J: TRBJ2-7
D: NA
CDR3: CASSLVGGSNSYEQYF
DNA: TGTGCCAGCAGCTTAGTTGGCGGGTCCAACTCCTACGAGCAGTACTTC

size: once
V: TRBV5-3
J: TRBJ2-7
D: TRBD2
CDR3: CARRGRARSTEQYF
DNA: TGTGCCCGACGCGGGAGAGCCCGGTCTACCGAGCAGTACTTC